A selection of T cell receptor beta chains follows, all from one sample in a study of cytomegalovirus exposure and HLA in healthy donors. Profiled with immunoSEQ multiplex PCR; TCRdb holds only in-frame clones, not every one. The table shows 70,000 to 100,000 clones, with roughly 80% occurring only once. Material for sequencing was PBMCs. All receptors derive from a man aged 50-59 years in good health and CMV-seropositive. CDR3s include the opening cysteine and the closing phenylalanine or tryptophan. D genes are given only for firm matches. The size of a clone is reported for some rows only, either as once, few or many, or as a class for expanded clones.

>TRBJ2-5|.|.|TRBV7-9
CSSSFGGEETQYF
TGTTCCAGCAGCTTCGGCGGGGAAGAGACCCAGTACTTC
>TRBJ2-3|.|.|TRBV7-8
CASSLASLSVTDTQYF
TGTGCCAGCAGCTTAGCGTCGCTTAGCGTCACAGATACGCAGTATTTT
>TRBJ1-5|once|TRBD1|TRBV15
CATNTGGGQPQHF
TGTGCCACCAACACAGGGGGTGGTCAGCCCCAGCATTTT
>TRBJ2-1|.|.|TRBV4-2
CASRQRGLGDEQFF
TGTGCCAGCAGGCAAAGGGGACTCGGAGATGAGCAGTTCTTC
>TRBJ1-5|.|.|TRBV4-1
CASSLILASNQPQHF
TGCGCCAGCAGCTTAATCCTAGCAAGCAATCAGCCCCAGCATTTT
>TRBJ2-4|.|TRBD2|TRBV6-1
CASSLAGGPSIQYF
TGTGCCAGCAGTCTAGCGGGAGGGCCAAGCATTCAGTACTTC
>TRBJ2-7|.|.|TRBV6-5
CASSYSIGGRYEQYF
TGTGCCAGCAGTTACTCGATTGGGGGCAGGTACGAGCAGTACTTC
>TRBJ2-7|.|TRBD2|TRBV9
CASSPRGGVGEQYF
TGTGCCAGCAGCCCTCGGGGGGGGGTAGGCGAGCAGTACTTC
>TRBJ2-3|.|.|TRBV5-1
CASSLYRSSTDTQYF
TGCGCCAGCAGCTTATATCGGAGTAGCACAGATACGCAGTATTTT
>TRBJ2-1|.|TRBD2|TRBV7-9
CSSSPGLAGYNEQFF
TGTTCCAGCAGCCCCGGACTAGCGGGTTACAATGAGCAGTTCTTC
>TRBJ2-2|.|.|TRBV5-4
CASSLRERMSTGELFF
TGTGCCAGCAGCCTCCGGGAGCGGATGAGCACCGGGGAGCTGTTTTTT
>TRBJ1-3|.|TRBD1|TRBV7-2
CASSIRGQGGNTIYF
TGTGCCAGCAGCATCAGGGGGCAAGGTGGAAACACCATATATTTT
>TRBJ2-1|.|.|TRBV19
CASSRSRFSYNEQFF
TGTGCCAGTAGTAGGTCGCGGTTCTCCTACAATGAGCAGTTCTTC
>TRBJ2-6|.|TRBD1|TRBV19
CASRRDRGTGSGANVLTF
TGTGCCAGTAGGCGGGACAGGGGGACGGGCTCTGGGGCCAACGTCCTGACTTTC
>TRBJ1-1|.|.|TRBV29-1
CSVLSAGTEAFF
TGCAGCGTGCTCTCCGCGGGCACTGAAGCTTTCTTT
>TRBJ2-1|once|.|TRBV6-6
CASSYDRDWVGEQFF
TGTGCCAGCAGTTACGATCGGGACTGGGTGGGGGAGCAGTTCTTC
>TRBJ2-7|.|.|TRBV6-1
CASTYRGGYEQYF
TGTGCCTCAACTTACAGGGGGGGGTACGAGCAGTACTTC
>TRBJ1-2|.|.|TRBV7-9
CSSSPTGGDFSYGYTF
TGTTCCAGCAGCCCCACCGGGGGGGATTTTAGTTATGGCTACACCTTC
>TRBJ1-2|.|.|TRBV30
CAWSLQGLGGYTF
TGTGCCTGGAGTCTTCAGGGACTTGGTGGCTACACCTTC
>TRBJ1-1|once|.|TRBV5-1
CASSLGTENTEAFF
TGCGCCAGCAGCTTGGGGACAGAAAACACTGAAGCTTTCTTT
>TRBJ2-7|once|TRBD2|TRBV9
CASSVPPRGAGYEQYF
TGTGCCAGCAGCGTCCCACCAAGGGGAGCGGGGTACGAGCAGTACTTC
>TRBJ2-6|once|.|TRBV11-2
CASSSWRGRRANGLTF
TGTGCCAGCAGCTCCTGGAGGGGGCGGCGGGCCAACGGCCTGACTTTC
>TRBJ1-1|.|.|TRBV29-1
CSVVLSAEAFF
TGCAGCGTTGTACTGTCGGCTGAAGCTTTCTTT
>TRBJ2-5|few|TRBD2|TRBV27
CASSFYSGSGTQYF
TGTGCCAGCAGTTTCTATAGCGGGAGTGGGACCCAGTACTTC
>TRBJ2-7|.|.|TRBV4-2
CASSLFRVSYEQYF
TGTGCCAGCAGCCTTTTCAGGGTTTCCTACGAGCAGTACTTC
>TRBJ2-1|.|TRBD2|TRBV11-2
CASSPIRSAGDEQFF
TGTGCCAGCAGCCCCATAAGATCGGCGGGAGATGAGCAGTTCTTC
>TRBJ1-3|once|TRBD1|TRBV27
CASSSQGGGNTIYF
TGTGCCAGCAGTTCTCAGGGGGGCGGAAACACCATATATTTT
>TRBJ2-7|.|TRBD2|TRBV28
CASSLETSGRVYEQYF
TGTGCCAGCAGTTTGGAAACTAGCGGGAGGGTTTACGAGCAGTACTTC
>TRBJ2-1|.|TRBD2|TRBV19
CASSIEAGAYNEQFF
TGTGCCAGTAGTATAGAAGCGGGAGCCTACAATGAGCAGTTCTTC
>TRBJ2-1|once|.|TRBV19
CASIGVGEQFF
TGTGCCAGTATAGGGGTAGGTGAGCAGTTCTTC
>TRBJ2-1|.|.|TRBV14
CASSQDVGDRRDEQFF
TGTGCCAGCAGCCAAGATGTTGGAGACAGAAGAGATGAGCAGTTCTTC
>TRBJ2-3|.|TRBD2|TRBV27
CAARTSGTDTQYF
TGTGCAGCTCGGACTAGCGGAACAGATACGCAGTATTTT
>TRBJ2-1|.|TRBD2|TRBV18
CASSPRTSENEQFF
TGTGCCAGCTCACCAAGAACTAGCGAAAATGAGCAGTTCTTC
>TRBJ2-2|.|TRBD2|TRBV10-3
CAISEFGLAGNTGELFF
TGTGCCATCAGTGAGTTTGGACTAGCGGGGAACACCGGGGAGCTGTTTTTT
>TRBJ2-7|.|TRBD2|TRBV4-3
CASSQALAGDYEQYF
TGCGCCAGCAGCCAAGCCCTAGCGGGTGACTACGAGCAGTACTTC
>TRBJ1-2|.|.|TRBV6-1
CASSEGWAGAKATF
TGTGCCAGCAGTGAAGGCTGGGCGGGGGCTAAGGCCACCTTC
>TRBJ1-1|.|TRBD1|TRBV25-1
CASRAGQVNTEAFF
TGTGCCAGCAGGGCCGGACAGGTTAACACTGAAGCTTTCTTT
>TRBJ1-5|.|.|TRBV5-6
CASSLVRDINQPQHF
TGTGCCAGCAGCTTGGTACGGGACATAAATCAGCCCCAGCATTTT
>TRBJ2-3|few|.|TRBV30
CAWVRERSTDTQYF
TGTGCCTGGGTCCGGGAGAGAAGCACAGATACGCAGTATTTT
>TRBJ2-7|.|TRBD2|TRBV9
CASSPGTNYEQYF
TGTGCCAGCAGCCCTGGGACTAACTACGAGCAGTACTTC
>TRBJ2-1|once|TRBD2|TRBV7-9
CATGTSGTDEQFF
TGTGCCACTGGGACTAGCGGGACGGATGAGCAGTTCTTC
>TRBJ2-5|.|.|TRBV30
CAWSPRPLRETQYF
TGTGCCTGGAGTCCTCGACCCCTGCGGGAGACCCAGTACTTC
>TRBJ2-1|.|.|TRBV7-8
CASSYGRGGQFF
TGTGCCAGCAGCTACGGGCGGGGTGGTCAGTTCTTC
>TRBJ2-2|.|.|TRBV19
CASSITTANTGELFF
TGTGCCAGTAGTATAACTACCGCGAACACCGGGGAGCTGTTTTTT
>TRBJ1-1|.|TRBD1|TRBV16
CASSQSGQGFPEAFF
TGTGCCAGCAGCCAATCAGGACAGGGGTTCCCTGAAGCTTTCTTT
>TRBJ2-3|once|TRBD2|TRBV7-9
CASSSTYGLAGGSDTQYF
TGTGCCAGCAGCTCCACCTATGGACTAGCGGGAGGGTCAGATACGCAGTATTTT
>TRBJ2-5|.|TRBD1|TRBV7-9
CASSRSNRGETQYF
TGTGCCAGCAGCCGCTCCAACAGGGGCGAGACCCAGTACTTC
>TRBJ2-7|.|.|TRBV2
CASSERYGGVNYEQYF
TGTGCCAGCAGTGAACGATATGGGGGCGTTAACTACGAGCAGTACTTC
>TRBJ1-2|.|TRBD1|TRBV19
CASSIVQGGASTTF
TGTGCCAGTAGTATTGTCCAGGGGGGCGCCAGTACAACCTTC
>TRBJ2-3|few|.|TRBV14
CASSQVSRGDTQYF
TGTGCCAGCAGCCAAGTGTCCCGGGGAGATACGCAGTATTTT
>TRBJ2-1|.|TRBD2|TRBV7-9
CASRRTSGTYNEQFF
TGTGCCAGCAGACGGACTAGCGGGACCTACAATGAGCAGTTCTTC
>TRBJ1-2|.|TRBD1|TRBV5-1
CASRPWTGSYGYTF
TGCGCCAGCAGACCTTGGACAGGGAGCTATGGCTACACCTTC